The 10 T cell receptor beta chains presented below share a single source sample, sequenced in a study of cytomegalovirus exposure and HLA in healthy donors. PCR amplification relied on 60 Vbeta primers (plus 13 Jbeta primers). The repertoire was sequenced with immunoSEQ multiplex PCR; TCRdb's copy has only in-frame clones and lacks some. This sample has more than 85,000 clones; 60% to 70% occur once, and the top ten carry roughly 6.8%. Sequenced: PBMCs. The receptors shown here come from a woman aged 25 to 45 in good health and CMV-seronegative.

V is TRBV7-9 and J is TRBJ2-7, with TRBD1 as a possible D gene (5 bases). CDR1 and CDR2 (germline): SEHNR, FQNEAQ (reference sequence). The CDR3 has 13 residues. V lost 1 base to trimming and J lost 3 bases, with 7 bases between them. The CDR3, as DNA: TGTGCCAGCAGCTTAGGGACATACTACGAGCAGTACTTC. The encoded protein is CASSLGTYYEQYF.

This rearrangement joins TRBV6-1 to TRBJ2-1; D ambiguous. Trimming stripped 2 bases from V and 4 bases from J, with 9 bases between. Germline CDR1 MNHNS, CDR2 SASEGT. This CDR3 contains 14 residues. CDR3 sequence: CASSERFTYNEQFF. The CDR3 DNA sequence: TGTGCCAGCAGTGAACGGTTTACGTACAATGAGCAGTTCTTC.

The rearrangement uses TRBV2 and TRBJ1-6; TRBD1 agrees at 7 bases. The CDR3 contains 14 residues. The V gene's germline CDR1 is SNHLY and CDR2 FYNNEI. V lost 7 bases and J lost 9; bases outside the gene matches: 9. The CDR3 protein is CASIIDRESSPLHF. DNA for the CDR3: TGTGCCAGCATCATTGACAGGGAAAGTTCACCCCTCCACTTT.

This chain links TRBV7-2 with TRBJ2-5; weak D call: TRBD2 (6 bases). Trimming cost V 5 bases and J 7 bases, with 14 bases left between them. Germline V gene sequence: CDR1 SGHTA, CDR2 FQGNSA. CDR3 size: 13 residues. CDR3 sequence reads: CASSVGTHGTQYF. The CDR3 bases are TGTGCCAGCAGCGTCGGGACTCATGGGACCCAGTACTTC.

V and J are TRBV4-2 and TRBJ1-1; D call uncertain. V lost 0 bases to trimming and J lost 7 bases, with 9 bases between them. CDR3 length: 13 amino acids. Germline CDR1 and CDR2: LGHNA and YNFKEQ. CDR3 sequence reads: CASSQDRAREAFF. The CDR3 bases are TGTGCCAGCAGCCAAGATCGAGCACGTGAAGCTTTCTTT.

This chain links TRBV28 with TRBJ2-7, with a tentative D call TRBD1 (5 bases). From germline, CDR1 is MDHEN and CDR2 SYDVKM. The CDR3 has 17 amino acids. Deletions cut 5 bases from V and 0 bases from J, with 20 bases between. CDR3 protein: CASSPHPDTRSSYEQYF. CDR3 coding DNA: TGTGCCAGCAGTCCCCACCCGGACACTCGGAGCTCCTACGAGCAGTACTTC. The variable domain in full, completed from reference TRBV28 and TRBJ2-7, reads DVKVTQSSRYLVKRTGEKVFLECVQDMDHENMFWYRQDPGLGLRLIYFSYDVKMKEKGDIPEGYSVSREKKERFSLILESASTNQTSMYLCASSPHPDTRSSYEQYFGPGTRLTVT.

The rearrangement links TRBV7-2 to TRBJ1-2; TRBD1 agrees at 7 bases. This CDR3 is 15 amino acids long. Trimming at V came to 1 base and at J to 5 bases, leaving 7 bases not matched to a gene. Germline V lookup: CDR1 SGHTA, CDR2 FQGNSA. The CDR3 DNA follows: TGTGCCAGCAGCTTAGGGACAGGTCCCTTATATGGCTACACCTTC. It translates to CASSLGTGPLYGYTF.

This rearrangement joins TRBV4-1 to TRBJ2-3; 10 bases map to TRBD2. The V gene end was trimmed by 1 base and the J gene end by 2 bases; junction bases not matched to a gene: 3. In germline, CDR1 is MGHRA, CDR2 YSYEKL. The CDR3 covers 16 residues. The CDR3 loop is CASSQGLAGATDTQYF. The CDR3 DNA is TGCGCCAGCAGCCAAGGTCTAGCGGGGGCCACAGATACGCAGTATTTT.

This clone was found a few times. The chain links TRBV10-1 to TRBJ2-5; D ambiguous. Germline assignment: CDR1 WNHNN and CDR2 SYGVQD (reference sequence). The CDR3 has 14 residues. Trimming took 5 bases from V and 4 from J, leaving 14 bases between them. The CDR3 sequence is CASSPRLNGETQYF. The CDR3 bases are TGCGCCAGCAGTCCCCGGTTAAACGGAGAGACCCAGTACTTC.

The chain is built from TRBV4-1 and TRBJ2-4, with no clear D. CDR1 and CDR2 (germline): MGHRA, YSYEKL. The CDR3 is 15 residues long. V gave up 1 base and J gave up 1 base, with 8 bases separating them. CDR3 in DNA: TGCGCCAGCAGCCAAGTTTCCCCGGCCAAAAACATTCAGTACTTC. Its translation is CASSQVSPAKNIQYF.